Following are 29 T cell receptor beta chains from one sample sequenced in a study of blood T cells in healthy people across ages. The second PCR ran about 6 to 11 cycles with a sample-barcoded 5' primer and J-beta primers. TCRdb used MiXCR to reprocess the 5' RACE reads, holding one entry per CDR3 protein. Here the sample spans hundreds of thousands of distinct CDR3 sequences, approximately 30% being singletons. What was sequenced was blood. The source is a woman of 80 years or more in good health.

The chain recombines TRBV3-1 with TRBJ2-5; D not certain. V lost 0 bases to trimming and J lost 11 bases, with 13 bases between them. The germline V gene has CDR1 LGHDT and CDR2 YNNKEL (reference sequence). CDR3 length: 13 amino acids. In DNA form, the CDR3 reads TGTGCCAGCAGCCAAGATGGTGGAAAGGGACAGTACTTC. Its translation is CASSQDGGKGQYF.

With regard to this clonotype: A much larger clone differs by one base, so this may be a read error. The DNA of the CDR3 is TGTGCCAGCAGGGCCGGGGGACAGGGTTTTCAAGTGGGCTACAAGCAGTACTTC. It specifies CASRAGGQGFQVGYKQYF. The chain combines TRBV6-1 with TRBJ2-5; 9 bases are a match to TRBD1. The trim removed 6 bases at V and 11 bases at J, leaving 25 bases unmatched. CDR3 length equals 18 residues. Germline CDR1 and CDR2: MNHNS and SASEGT.

This clonotype was seen many times. The chain has TRBV5-1 and TRBJ1-2; perhaps TRBD1 as D (5 bases). Germline V gene data show CDR1 as SGHRS and CDR2 as YFSETQ. This CDR3 has 15 residues. Trimming cost V 4 bases and J 8 bases, with 21 bases left between them. The CDR3 DNA is TGCGCCAGCAGCCCGTCCGGGACGAACCCCCTGGGCTACACCTTC. Protein sequence: CASSPSGTNPLGYTF.

In its sample, this clonotype was seen many times. The V and J genes are TRBV18 and TRBJ2-3; D is perhaps TRBD1 (5 bases). Germline assignment: CDR1 KGHSH and CDR2 LQKENI. The CDR3 is 16 residues long. V dropped 6 bases and J dropped 2 bases, with 18 bases sitting between them. This CDR3 reads CASSRRETVDTDTQYF. In DNA form, the CDR3 reads TGTGCCAGCTCCCGCAGAGAGACAGTCGACACAGATACGCAGTATTTT. The full variable domain, its missing parts supplied by reference TRBV18 and TRBJ2-3, is NAGVMQNPRHLVRRRGQEARLRCSPMKGHSHVYWYRQLPEEGLKFMVYLQKENIIDESGMPKERFSAEFPKEGPSILRIQQVVRGDSAAYFCASSRRETVDTDTQYFGPGTRLTVL.

The sample holds a few counts of this clonotype. This chain links TRBV20-1 with TRBJ2-6, with 8 nucleotides matching TRBD1. Losses at the gene ends were 1 base for V and 0 bases for J; bases not matched to a gene: 5. CDR1 and CDR2 (germline): DFQATT, SNEGSKA (reference sequence). The CDR3 runs to 17 residues. DNA of the CDR3: TGCAGTGCTAGAGCCCGGACAGGGTACTCTGGGGCCAACGTCCTGACTTTC. Protein sequence: CSARARTGYSGANVLTF.

The sample holds a few counts of this clonotype. Being one base from a much bigger clone, this may be a read error. V gene TRBV20-1 combines with J gene TRBJ2-5; D may be TRBD1 (5 bases). V was cut by 2 bases and J by 11 bases, with 12 bases left in between. The CDR3 has 11 amino acids. Per the germline V gene, CDR1 is DFQATT and CDR2 is SNEGSKA (reference sequence). The CDR3 loop reads CSARKGDRQYF. CDR3 in DNA: TGCAGTGCTAGAAAAGGGGATAGGCAGTACTTC.

The sample holds many counts of this clonotype. The DNA for the CDR3 is TGCAGTGCTACGGGGGGAGTAGGCTACACCTTC. It specifies CSATGGVGYTF. The chain is built from TRBV20-1 and TRBJ1-2, with a possible D match to TRBD1 (5 bases). Germline V gives CDR1 DFQATT, CDR2 SNEGSKA (reference sequence). V lost 4 bases and J 8 bases, leaving 11 bases between the germline ends. The CDR3 loop spans 11 amino acids.

This clonotype was observed many times. The rearrangement joins TRBV7-9 to TRBJ2-5, with D hard to call. This CDR3 has 17 amino acids. V dropped 2 bases and J dropped 0 bases, with 16 bases sitting between them. Germline loops: CDR1 SEHNR, CDR2 FQNEAQ (reference sequence). The CDR3 nucleotides are TGTGCCAGCAGCTTAAGTGGGGTTGGCACCCACCAAGAGACCCAGTACTTC. Encoded protein: CASSLSGVGTHQETQYF.

The genes are TRBV20-1 and TRBJ1-2, with D possibly matching TRBD1 (6 bases). Germline CDR1 is DFQATT and CDR2 is SNEGSKA (reference sequence). Trimming stripped 5 bases from V and 4 bases from J, with 17 bases between. This CDR3 region has 14 residues. CDR3 residues: CSAGAPGDAYGYTF. CDR3 sequence (DNA): TGCAGTGCTGGAGCCCCAGGGGATGCCTATGGCTACACCTTC.

Ten or more counts support this clonotype. The rearrangement uses TRBV2 and TRBJ1-2; no clear D gene. Germline-derived CDR1 and CDR2 are SNHLY and FYNNEI. The V and J ends lost 6 bases and 0 bases respectively, with 11 bases between them. The CDR3 runs 14 residues. In DNA, the CDR3 is TGTGCCAGCAGAGAGGGTAAAGCTAACTATGGCTACACCTTC. Protein sequence: CASREGKANYGYTF.

This clonotype was seen many times. This chain joins TRBV12-3 or TRBV12-4 and TRBJ2-7; TRBD1 aligns across 9 bases. This CDR3 comprises 15 residues. V shed 4 bases, J shed 7 bases, and the junction held 11 bases outside the gene matches. This CDR3 reads CASSSRPDRGSEQYF. The CDR3 nucleotides read TGTGCCAGCAGTTCCCGACCTGACAGGGGGAGTGAGCAGTACTTC.

This clonotype appeared many times. The chain employs TRBV20-1 and TRBJ2-7, with 7 bases matching TRBD2. J was trimmed by 2 bases and V by 0 bases; bases with no gene match: 4. In germline, CDR1 is DFQATT, CDR2 SNEGSKA (reference sequence). This CDR3 spans 14 amino acids. The CDR3 DNA follows: TGCAGTGCTAGAGACCCTAGCGGAACCTACGAGCAGTACTTC. This codes for CSARDPSGTYEQYF.

This clonotype turned up a few times. This chain uses TRBV7-3 with TRBJ1-6, with D uncertain. V lost 2 bases and J lost 12, with 8 bases in between. From germline, CDR1 is SGHTA and CDR2 FQGTGA. The length of the CDR3 is 12 residues. The CDR3 coding sequence is TGTGCCAGCAGCTTATCTGCGGGACCCCTCCACTTT. Protein: CASSLSAGPLHF. Full variable domain (rest looked up from reference TRBV7-3 and TRBJ1-6): GAGVSQTPSNKVTEKGKYVELRCDPISGHTALYWYRQSLGQGPEFLIYFQGTGAADDSGLPNDRFFAVRPEGSVSTLKIQRTERGDSAVYLCASSLSAGPLHFGNGTRLTVT.

This clonotype was seen many times. The chain has TRBV5-1 and TRBJ1-2; unclear D gene. The CDR3 has 12 amino acids. Germline CDR1 SGHRS, CDR2 YFSETQ. Trimming took 0 bases from V and 8 from J, leaving 8 bases between them. The DNA for the CDR3 is TGCGCCAGCAGCTTGGATTCGCGGGGCTACACCTTC. As protein: CASSLDSRGYTF.

This clonotype was seen repeatedly, ten times or more. This chain uses TRBV7-2 with TRBJ1-2; D gene unclear. Germline V CDR1 and CDR2: SGHTA, FQGNSA. The CDR3 extends over 12 amino acids. Trimming removed 5 bases at V and 10 bases at J, with 14 bases between. CDR3 protein: CASSPRSSIYTF. Written as DNA, the CDR3 is TGTGCCAGCAGCCCTAGGTCTTCGATCTACACCTTC.

The CDR3 loop is CSARGRGPSPLHF. The CDR3 DNA is TGCAGTGCTAGAGGCAGGGGGCCTTCACCCCTCCACTTT. The rearrangement joins TRBV20-1 to TRBJ1-6; 8 bases match TRBD1. The CDR3 is made up of 13 amino acids. V lost 1 base, J lost 9 bases, and 2 bases stayed unmatched. The germline V gene has CDR1 DFQATT and CDR2 SNEGSKA (reference sequence).

V gene TRBV5-1 combines with J gene TRBJ2-4, with no clear D. Per germline, CDR1 SGHRS and CDR2 YFSETQ. The CDR3 extends over 14 amino acids. Trimming pared 0 bases from V and 9 bases from J, leaving 13 bases between. The DNA for the CDR3 is TGCGCCAGCAGCTTGGATGGCCGAAATTCCATTCAGTACTTC. Translation: CASSLDGRNSIQYF.

This clonotype was seen many times. The gene calls are TRBV2 and TRBJ1-1; no clear D gene. CDR1 is SNHLY and CDR2 is FYNNEI in the germline V gene. Deletions cut 6 bases from V and 5 bases from J, with 7 bases between. The CDR3 length is 11 residues. In DNA form, the CDR3 reads TGTGCCAGCAGGGGTGGTACTGAAGCTTTCTTT. It specifies CASRGGTEAFF.

With respect to this clonotype: A read error is possible here, since a much larger clone lies one base away. The gene calls are TRBV7-9 and TRBJ2-1, with D perhaps TRBD1 or TRBD2 (5 bases each). V gave up 8 bases and J gave up 9 bases, with 17 bases separating them. CDR3 size: 13 residues. Germline V gene lookup returns CDR1 SEHNR and CDR2 FQNEAQ (reference sequence). DNA of the CDR3: TGTGCCAGCGCGGGCCCGGGGCAGGGTGAGCAGTTCTTC. Its protein is CASAGPGQGEQFF.

This clonotype was counted ten times or more. The chain combines TRBV7-3 with TRBJ2-7; 8 nucleotides align to TRBD1. The CDR3 is 15 residues long. Germline V gene sequence: CDR1 SGHTA, CDR2 FQGTGA. The V and J ends lost 3 bases and 6 bases, in that order; junction bases with no gene match: 10. CDR3: CASSFGRTGYREQYF. The DNA of the CDR3 is TGTGCCAGCAGCTTCGGGCGGACAGGGTATCGCGAGCAGTACTTC. Using reference TRBV7-3 and TRBJ2-7 for the parts outside the CDR3, the full variable domain is GAGVSQTPSNKVTEKGKYVELRCDPISGHTALYWYRQSLGQGPEFLIYFQGTGAADDSGLPNDRFFAVRPEGSVSTLKIQRTERGDSAVYLCASSFGRTGYREQYFGPGTRLTVT.

This clonotype was counted only a few times. The genes are TRBV4-1 and TRBJ1-6; weak D call: TRBD1 (6 bases). The germline CDR1 and CDR2 sequences are MGHRA and YSYEKL. The CDR3 is 18 amino acids. V dropped 4 bases and J dropped 4 bases, with 20 bases sitting between them. The CDR3 bases are TGCGCCAGCAGCCCCCGGCTGACGGGGGACACATATAATTCACCCCTCCACTTT. Translating it yields CASSPRLTGDTYNSPLHF.

This clonotype was counted at least ten times. V is TRBV4-1 and J is TRBJ2-1, with D unclear. The CDR3 has 13 residues. Trimming took off 0 bases at V and 10 bases at J, with 10 bases between the two ends. CDR1 and CDR2 from the germline V gene are MGHRA and YSYEKL. CDR3 region: CASSQDHNQEQFF. The CDR3 coding sequence is TGCGCCAGCAGCCAAGATCACAATCAGGAGCAGTTCTTC.

Concerning this clonotype: This may be a read error: a much more frequent sequence differs by one nucleotide. The rearrangement uses TRBV15 and TRBJ2-7; D could derive from TRBD1 or TRBD2 (6 bases each). This CDR3 has 16 residues. The germline CDR1 and CDR2 sequences are LNHNV and YYDKDF (reference sequence). Trimming removed 1 base at V and 5 bases at J, with 18 bases between. This CDR3 is CATSRGSGGGCDEQYF. The CDR3, as DNA: TGTGCCACCAGCAGAGGCTCCGGGGGCGGCTGCGACGAGCAGTACTTC. The entire variable domain, with the rest obtained from reference TRBV15 and TRBJ2-7, is as follows: DAMVIQNPRYQVTQFGKPVTLSCSQTLNHNVMYWYQQKSSQAPKLLFHYYDKDFNNEADTPDNFQSRRPNTSFCFLDIRSPGLGDTAMYLCATSRGSGGGCDEQYFGPGTRLTVT.

The chain combines TRBV3-1 with TRBJ1-2; weak D call: TRBD1 (6 bases). The CDR3 sequence is 15 residues long. Trimming left V 0 bases short and J 7 bases short, with 15 bases between. The germline V gene encodes CDR1 LGHDT and CDR2 YNNKEL (reference sequence). The CDR3 here is CASSQDPGARGGYTF. The CDR3 DNA is TGTGCCAGCAGCCAAGATCCGGGGGCGCGGGGTGGCTACACCTTC.

The rearrangement joins TRBV14 to TRBJ2-3; D may correspond to TRBD1 or TRBD2 (5 bases each). Germline loops: CDR1 SGHDN, CDR2 FVKESK. Between the trimmed V and J ends, which lost 0 bases and 1 base, there was a span of 11 bases. The CDR3 sequence is 16 residues long. The CDR3 loop is CASSQDAGRGTDTQYF. The CDR3 nucleotides are TGTGCCAGCAGCCAAGATGCAGGGCGGGGCACAGATACGCAGTATTTT.

As concerns this clonotype: An end of the junction does not agree with germline; a read error may underlie this. V usage is TRBV5-1 and J usage is TRBJ2-5, with a tentative D call TRBD1 (6 bases). Germline V lookup: CDR1 SGHRS, CDR2 YFSETQ. The CDR3 is 12 amino acids. The CDR3 loop is CASSLGTEIQYF. CDR3 DNA: TGCGCCAGCAGCTTGGGGACAGAGATCCAGTACTTC.

This clonotype was counted only a few times. The V call is TRBV3-1, the J call TRBJ1-4, with D possibly TRBD1 on 6 matching bases. V lost 3 bases, J lost 7 bases, and 12 bases lay in between. The germline V gene has CDR1 LGHDT and CDR2 YNNKEL (reference sequence). The CDR3 is made up of 14 amino acids. The CDR3 protein is CASSHATGPEKLFF. Here the CDR3 DNA reads TGTGCCAGCAGCCATGCTACAGGGCCTGAAAAACTGTTTTTT.

This clonotype has ten or more counts. In DNA, the CDR3 is TGTGCCAGCAGCCGTGCAGGAGACACAGATACGCAGTATTTT. Translation gives CASSRAGDTDTQYF. The chain recombines TRBV3-1 with TRBJ2-3; D not resolved. The V end lost 4 bases, the J end lost 2 bases, and 10 bases lay between the germline ends. The CDR3 length is 14 residues. Germline V gene sequence: CDR1 LGHDT, CDR2 YNNKEL (reference sequence).

The rearrangement links TRBV20-1 to TRBJ2-1; 7 bases fit TRBD2. Trimming removed 6 bases from V and 2 bases from J; junction bases left unmatched: 10. The CDR3 consists of 15 residues. The germline V gene has CDR1 DFQATT and CDR2 SNEGSKA (reference sequence). This CDR3 is CSAHLAGKAYNEQFF. As DNA, the CDR3 is TGCAGTGCCCATTTAGCGGGTAAAGCCTACAATGAGCAGTTCTTC.